This TCR beta chain was sequenced in a study of T cell changes during pregnancy in multiple sclerosis. Clones were read by immunoSEQ multiplex PCR, and TCRdb kept only the in-frame ones, dropping some. Of around 45,000 clones listed, around 90% are singletons. V shed 3 bases, J shed 4 bases, and the junction held 15 bases outside the gene matches. Germline CDR1 and CDR2: SGHRS and YFSETQ. The CDR3 is 18 amino acids. The rearrangement links TRBV5-1 to TRBJ1-2; 10 nucleotides line up with TRBD1. Sequenced here: CD4+ T cells from peripheral blood mononuclear cells, sampled before pregnancy. The sequence was collected from a female donor with multiple sclerosis, enrolled in a pregnancy study. CDR3 amino acids: CASSSATGGSKSAYGYTF. In DNA, the CDR3 is TGCGCCAGCAGCTCGGCGACAGGGGGCTCAAAGTCCGCCTATGGCTACACCTTC.